This T cell receptor (beta chain) emerged from a study of cytomegalovirus exposure and HLA in healthy donors (TCRdb year 2017). For context, the study as a whole: In an earlier analysis of approximately 500 of the donors, approximately 260 Gb of sequence data and some 100 million unique TCR beta sequences from approximately 180 million T cells were reported. An early release that covered about 640 HLA-typed donors contained about 300 gigabases of sequencing data and some 87 million unique TCR sequences. Of the 398 genotyped donors, 75% to 85% were placed in the genetic ancestry cluster associated with self-reported Caucasian donors. The study aimed to test whether signatures of past pathogen exposure could be identified by cataloging public T cell receptors. The study used immunosequencing to profile the T cell repertoires of 600 to 850 subjects and linked those repertoires to cytomegalovirus serostatus. Along with the approximately 620-subject first cohort, a separate validation cohort of more than 90 different subjects was used. The study combined high-throughput TCR immunosequencing, statistical association of individual TCRs with disease status, and machine learning to predict cytomegalovirus infection status. To study patterns of TCR occurrence, a later analysis re-analyzed previously published TCR beta repertoires from several hundred donors and added high-resolution HLA genotyping. Rather than drawing on any new phenotypic data, the later analysis identified candidate immune exposures from TCR beta sequences and the way those sequences occurred across donors. In an earlier analysis of more than 550 of the donors, high-throughput TCR beta sequencing was used to judge whether each TCR beta V gene segment behaved as functional or pseudogenic. Donor age, sex, ethnicity and CMV serostatus were compiled alongside the repertoire data. A later genetic analysis took genome-wide SNP genotypes for about 65% of the roughly 670 donors and used that subset as a discovery cohort. All discovery cohort repertoires had been generated on a single sequencing platform. Class I and class II HLA loci were covered by the typing at four-digit resolution. Typing coverage varied by locus: roughly 620-640 donors for A, B, C, DRB1 and DQB1; some 520 for DQA1; around 610 for DPA1; 450 to 480 for DPB1. Roughly 5 DR-DQ haplotypes were treated as single units for association and clustering because of strong linkage in the cohort. Across approximately 420 genotyped donors of the cohort, an average of about 250,000 unique TCR beta nucleotide sequences per donor were sequenced, and roughly 20% of those sequences were non-productive. The research as a whole found: In an earlier analysis of several hundred of the donors, most TCR beta V segments were observed in productive rearrangements about 87% or about 30% of the time, broadly matching IMGT annotations. Only TCR beta chains were sequenced in this cohort, and the absence of alpha or paired-chain data limited detectable features. A later analysis associated approximately 17,000 TCR beta sequences with specific HLA alleles at a false discovery rate of 0.05. A later genetic analysis associated a missense DCLRE1C variant with V-gene and J-gene trimming of TCR beta chains, and an independent cohort replicated the association. The only immune exposure information available for the cohort was CMV serostatus. In both the original and validation cohorts, the classifier was reported to diagnose cytomegalovirus status with high specificity and sensitivity. While some public TCRs were present in many individuals, most TCR sequences turned up only very rarely across donors. In vitro tests confirmed that a few of the cytomegalovirus-associated TCR beta chains recognize cytomegalovirus antigens. HLA typing was unavailable for some donors at each locus, so association tests used only the typed subset. A further reported finding was that TCR beta sequences accurately predicted the HLA-A and HLA-B alleles for most subjects in the first cohort. The study gave a list of more than 150 TCR beta chains associated with cytomegalovirus. According to a later genetic analysis, donors in an Asian-associated ancestry cluster had fewer N-insertions in productive TCRs than the roughly 670-donor mean. The 87-base-pair reads could not distinguish some IMGT-functional V segments, including TRBV6-2 and TRBV6-3, so those segments were excluded. A cluster of highly shared sequence variants was judged likely to represent a technical artifact of the sequencing pipeline. Presence/absence analyses assumed roughly uniform sequencing depth across donors, an assumption that may not hold. Linkage disequilibrium might explain the correlated functional status among segregating V segments, but an unknown experimental factor could not be ruled out. According to a later analysis, TCR association rates differed among HLA loci, with DRB1 alleles showing the most associated TCRs and HLA-C alleles showing the fewest. Over 15 rarely observed V segments, including chromosome 9 orphons, were excluded from the earlier analysis of about 610 of the donors because counts were too low. Most CMV-associated TCR beta chains appeared to be HLA-restricted in a later analysis, and the HLA associations seemed to be driven largely by CMV exposure. In a later analysis, HLA-associated TCR beta chains were found to be more clonally expanded and to have lower generation probabilities than equally common non-associated chains. Assigning TCR associations to individual alleles was difficult when HLA alleles, especially DR and DQ, strongly co-occurred. A later analysis reported that several top co-occurrence clusters appeared linked to parvovirus B19, influenza, CMV and Epstein-Barr virus. It was suggested by the authors that the approach could potentially be generalized to other disease states and immunological phenotypes.

In total, just over 650 healthy bone marrow donors made up the cohort. At the time of sampling, every cohort member was nominally healthy, though immune exposures that went unrecorded were likely present. The donor tested CMV seronegative and was one of the 352 seronegative cohort members. Each donor provided a peripheral blood sample, and peripheral blood mononuclear cells were used for TCR beta sequencing. Genomic DNA extraction from the blood cell samples was performed with the Qiagen DNeasy Blood Extraction Kit. The library relied on the immunoSEQ multiplex PCR assay. A mixture of 60 forward primers for TCR Vbeta segments and 13 reverse primers for TCR Jbeta segments was used in the multiplex PCR. The CDR3 region of rearranged TCR beta genes was amplified from genomic DNA by a multiplex PCR assay. The amplified TCR beta libraries were sequenced on the Illumina HiSeq System as 87-base-pair reads. Under the source paper's analysis protocol: In a later analysis, 80 million or so unique TCR beta chains were counted across the approximately 640 repertoires, and approximately 9.9 million of these chains were shared by at least two donors. A nearest-neighbor algorithm error-corrected the raw reads and collapsed the reads into unique sequences, merging closely related sequences to remove PCR and sequencing errors. To assign V, D and J gene segments, CDR3 sequences were aligned to IMGT reference sequences. For a sequence to be retained, at least a six-nucleotide match to both a V gene segment and a J gene segment was required. Rearrangements were classified as productive when the CDR3 lacked stop codons and remained in frame with V and J, and all other rearrangements were classified as non-productive. CDR3 was defined by IMGT convention, running from the second conserved V-encoded cysteine to the conserved J-encoded phenylalanine. Sequences without an unambiguous match to a single V gene segment were excluded from the earlier analysis of about 630 of the donors. In an earlier analysis of 450 to 700 of the donors, V segments were called functional above 56.7% productive rearrangements and were called segregating when the between-donor standard deviation exceeded 5%. To diagnose cytomegalovirus status from the catalog of TCR beta chain sequences, a statistical classification framework was built. V and J gene assignment, in a later analysis, came from comparing TCR nucleotide sequences with IMGT/GENE-DB human TR gene sequences. Using the TCRdist pipeline, a later analysis assigned CDR3 sequences along with most-parsimonious VDJ recombination scenarios. In a later analysis, each TCR beta chain was defined by its CDR3 amino acid sequence together with its V-gene family, and reads without a unique V-gene family were excluded. As a way to deal with suspected cross-contamination and a sequencing artifact, a later analysis dropped hundreds of nucleotide sequences that were highly shared and had low generation probability. In a later analysis, a clonal expansion index was calculated for each public chain from normalized within-repertoire ranks of inferred template counts. A later analysis computed generation probabilities with a VDJ recombination model fitted to out-of-frame rearrangements, and checked the results against IGoR. A later analysis scored TCR-TCR, TCR-HLA and TCR-CMV co-occurrence with hypergeometric tests, applying a repertoire-size bias correction to TCR pairs. In a later analysis, false discovery rates were estimated by permuting HLA or CMV assignments 20 times. In a later analysis, co-occurring TCRs were grouped using DBSCAN, and TCRdist sequence similarity was added for clustering within HLA-allele-positive subsets. For co-occurrence clustering, repertoires with fewer than 30,000 or more than 120,000 public chains were excluded, along with 5 or 6 repertoires with anomalous nucleotide sharing. TCRdb limited this immuneACCESS table to in-frame rearrangements with V and J called. A share of clones is missing; checked studies link under half to unresolved V genes, and the rest is unexplained. That table furnishes V, J and clone size, whereas the DNA furnished D and trimming. For this sample there are roughly 230,000 clones; around 83% appear just once. Roughly 0.26% of the sample lies in the top ten.

In regard to this clone: It lacks a known antigen. Base qualities were left out, and no much larger clone turns up one base away.

The CDR3 starts with the cysteine, ends with the phenylalanine, and has 18 residues. Only the CDR3 portion is preserved as DNA: 54 bases, with reading frame beginning at the first base. The junction shows trimming of 4 bases on V and 0 bases on J, and the gene matches do not reach 8 bases of it. CDR1 and CDR2, per the germline V gene, are SGHRS and YFSETQ. What was sequenced was PBMCs. The chain uses TRBV5-1 and TRBJ2-6, and TRBD1 aligns with 9 junction nucleotides. The TCR sequence derives from a girl aged 2-10 years in good health and CMV-seronegative. The CDR3 corresponds to CASSIPGTGSSGANVLTF. The nucleotide sequence is TGCGCCAGCAGCATACCCGGGACAGGGAGCTCTGGGGCCAACGTCCTGACTTTC.